The 10 T cell receptor beta chains in this list originate from one sample, sequenced in a study of T-cell memory formation after mild COVID-19. TCRdb re-called the 5' RACE reads with MiXCR, one entry per CDR3 protein. Of some 270,000 distinct CDR3 sequences in the sample, 15% are singletons; the top ten hold approximately 2.1%. Sequenced sample: PBMCs or a T cell subset sorted from them (not recorded which). The receptor set was obtained from an adult woman who had mild COVID-19 (a few samples of this study predate the infection). Cell type and time point are not known.

The V gene is TRBV4-1, the J gene TRBJ1-2; 10 nucleotides line up with TRBD1. The CDR3 runs to 17 residues. V was clipped by 2 bases and J by 2 bases; unmatched bases: 8. Per germline, CDR1 MGHRA and CDR2 YSYEKL. CDR3 coding DNA: TGCGCCAGCAGCCAATCTCCCGGACAGGGGGGCAACTATGGCTACACCTTC. Protein: CASSQSPGQGGNYGYTF.

The CDR3 DNA is TGTGCCAGCAGCTCGACCCCTCCCGGGACTAGGGGGAATGAGCAGTTCTTC. Translating gives CASSSTPPGTRGNEQFF. The chain has TRBV6-2 or TRBV6-3 and TRBJ2-1; 8 bases are a match to TRBD2. Germline V lookup: CDR1 MNHEY, CDR2 SVGEGT. V lost 6 bases and J lost 7; bases outside the gene matches: 17. The length of the CDR3 is 17 residues.

The V call is TRBV4-1, the J call TRBJ2-7; 9 nucleotides line up with TRBD1. This CDR3 contains 15 residues. V lost 4 bases to trimming and J lost 3 bases; unmatched junction nucleotides: 7. The germline V gene has CDR1 MGHRA and CDR2 YSYEKL. Written as DNA, the CDR3 is TGCGCCAGCAGCCCCACGGGACAGGGTGACTACGAGCAGTACTTC. Translation gives CASSPTGQGDYEQYF.

The chain links TRBV5-5 to TRBJ2-1, with TRBD2 matching over 8 bases. From germline, CDR1 is SGHKS and CDR2 YYEKEE (reference sequence). With 6 bases clipped from V and 4 bases from J, the junction kept 6 bases outside the gene matches. The CDR3 spans 14 residues. CDR3: CASTTIAGYNEQFF. The CDR3 nucleotides are TGTGCCAGCACCACAATAGCGGGATACAATGAGCAGTTCTTC.

The chain is built from TRBV7-9 and TRBJ2-1; TRBD1 or TRBD2 may be the D gene (5 bases each). Germline-derived CDR1 and CDR2 are SEHNR and FQNEAQ (reference sequence). This CDR3 is built from 15 residues. The V end lost 4 bases, the J end lost 3 bases, and 13 bases lay between the germline ends. CDR3 nucleotide sequence: TGTGCCAGCAGCTCGGGACCCTACGACTACAATGAGCAGTTCTTC. The encoded protein is CASSSGPYDYNEQFF.

This rearrangement joins TRBV7-9 to TRBJ2-2, with D perhaps TRBD1 (8 bases). The CDR3 sequence is 13 residues long. CDR1 and CDR2 (germline): SEHNR, FQNEAQ (reference sequence). V lost 8 bases to trimming and J lost 6 bases, with 13 bases between them. As DNA, the CDR3 is TGTGCCAGCCGGACAGGGAGGGCCGGGGAGCTGTTTTTT. Protein: CASRTGRAGELFF.

In its sample, this clonotype was seen many times. This rearrangement joins TRBV3-1 to TRBJ2-2; 9 positions agree with TRBD2. This CDR3 has 15 residues. In germline, CDR1 is LGHDT, CDR2 YNNKEL (reference sequence). V lost 5 bases to trimming and J lost 5 bases; unmatched junction nucleotides: 6. CDR3 amino acids: CASSVLAGLTGELFF. The CDR3 DNA reads TGTGCCAGCAGCGTTCTAGCGGGATTAACCGGGGAGCTGTTTTTT.

The J gene is TRBJ1-3, the V gene TRBV29-1, with D unclear. The CDR3 loop spans 15 amino acids. The V end lost 5 bases, the J end lost 0 bases, and 14 bases lay between the germline ends. Germline V gene sequence: CDR1 SQVTM, CDR2 ANQGSEA. CDR3 sequence (DNA): TGCAGCGTTCAATTTAGGGCTTCCTCTGGAAACACCATATATTTT. It is translated as CSVQFRASSGNTIYF.

This clonotype showed up many times. The gene calls are TRBV5-1 and TRBJ2-2, with 11 bases that match TRBD2. Germline trimming cut 2 bases from V and 3 bases from J; bases unmatched to any gene: 3. CDR1 is SGHRS and CDR2 is YFSETQ in the germline V gene. There are 16 residues in the CDR3. CDR3 in DNA: TGCGCCAGCAGCTTTGGGACTAGCGGATACACCGGGGAGCTGTTTTTT. This translates into CASSFGTSGYTGELFF.

This chain uses TRBV20-1 with TRBJ2-3; 9 bases agree with TRBD1. The germline gives CDR1 DFQATT, CDR2 SNEGSKA (reference sequence). Unmatched junction bases numbered 9, after V lost 4 bases and J lost 4 bases. The CDR3 runs 15 residues. The chain's CDR3 is CSATQGTGKADTQYF. CDR3 DNA sequence: TGCAGTGCTACACAAGGGACAGGGAAGGCAGATACGCAGTATTTT.